This T cell receptor beta chain was documented in a study of shared clonotypes between healthy human individuals. Study-wide context: Three CD4 naive, three CD4 memory, two CD8 naive and one CD8 memory plate were used per donor. Study observations and caveats: In contrast to clonotypes shared by all four donors, non-shared clonotypes had lower generation probabilities.

Concerning this clone: The antigen is unknown.

Trimming left V 7 bases short and J 4 bases short, with 11 bases between. The CDR3 spans 13 residues. Germline lookup yields CDR1 SNHLY and CDR2 FYNNEI. Each replicate PCR on the sorted subsets used 200 to 250 ng DNA (approximately 33,000 T cell genomes). Data came from immunoSEQ multiplex PCR; TCRdb stores just in-frame clones and leaves some out. The data contain about 1.1 million clones, 60% to 85% of them singletons. The sequence was collected from a young man in good health. Some clones in this sample may be carry-over from other donors' samples. Sequencing was performed on memory CD4+ T cells from PBMCs. The subset here: CD45RA-negative fraction. The chain links TRBV2 to TRBJ1-3; no clear D. The CDR3 coding sequence is TGTGCCAGCAAGGGTAGAGGCGGAAACACCATATATTTT. As protein: CASKGRGGNTIYF.